Listed here are 20 T cell receptor beta chains from one sample, sequenced in a study of Graves' ophthalmopathy and Graves' hyperthyroidism (dated by TCRdb to 2016 to 2018). The sequencer was an Illumina HiSeq 2000. For repertoire sequencing, the TCR beta CDR3 regions were amplified from RNA transcripts. The first round of RT-PCR was done with HTBI primers and the Qiagen OneStep RT-PCR kit, and was followed by a second round of multiplex PCR, then size selection and purification. TCRdb reanalyzed the raw reads on its own, using fastp at Q25 for trimming and MiXCR for clone calling, and kept in-frame beta chains. A single entry per CDR3 protein holds the most common genes and DNA from its merged rows. This sample gives a few hundred thousand distinct CDR3 sequences in total; about 15% of them show up just once. The top ten hold 2% to 3% of the sample. The source material was peripheral blood. These receptor sequences come from an adult woman with stable Graves' hyperthyroidism.

This clonotype has just a few counts. Since a much larger clone is just one base distant, this may be a read error. The rearrangement joins TRBV30 to TRBJ1-1; 7 nucleotides agree with TRBD1. Germline assignment: CDR1 GTSNPN and CDR2 SVGIG (reference sequence). V gave up 0 bases and J gave up 12 bases; unmatched junction bases: 7. CDR3 length: 12 residues. This CDR3 reads CAWSVLGGKSFF. CDR3 nucleotides: TGTGCCTGGAGTGTCTTAGGGGGCAAATCTTTCTTT.

This rearrangement joins TRBV6-1 to TRBJ1-2, with D perhaps matching TRBD1 (6 bases). Trimming removed 0 bases at V and 7 bases at J, with 12 bases between. The CDR3 consists of 14 residues. Germline V gene data show CDR1 as MNHNS and CDR2 as SASEGT. CDR3 loop: CASSEALGAGGYTF. The CDR3 DNA sequence: TGTGCCAGCAGTGAAGCGCTGGGGGCCGGTGGCTACACCTTC.

The chain joins TRBV4-2 to TRBJ1-5; D ambiguous. Deletions cut 5 bases from V and 7 bases from J, with 12 bases between. Germline lookup yields CDR1 LGHNA and CDR2 YNFKEQ. CDR3 size: 13 residues. Here the CDR3 reads CASSTDLLQPQHF. DNA of the CDR3: TGTGCCAGCAGCACGGACCTATTACAGCCCCAGCATTTT.

This clonotype was counted many times. The chain carries TRBV5-1 and TRBJ2-7; a weak D match, TRBD2 (5 bases). The germline V and J ends were trimmed by 1 base and 5 bases, with 10 bases remaining between them. Germline V gene lookup returns CDR1 SGHRS and CDR2 YFSETQ. The CDR3 contains 13 residues. The chain's CDR3 is CASSLRSSNEQYF. CDR3 bases: TGCGCCAGCAGCTTGAGGTCTAGCAACGAGCAGTACTTC.

This clonotype appeared many times. The chain links TRBV30 to TRBJ1-2; the D gene is possibly TRBD1 (5 bases). Germline-derived CDR1 and CDR2 are GTSNPN and SVGIG (reference sequence). The CDR3 consists of 16 residues. V shed 4 bases and J shed 4 bases, with 22 bases lying between them. The DNA of the CDR3 is TGTGCCTGGAATTCGGGTAGGAGGGGAAACGGCTATGGCTACACCTTC. Its protein product is CAWNSGRRGNGYGYTF.

This clonotype was seen at least ten times. The V and J genes are TRBV7-3 and TRBJ2-4; 10 bases map to TRBD2. From germline, CDR1 is SGHTA and CDR2 FQGTGA. V shed 5 bases, J shed 0 bases, and the junction held 16 bases outside the gene matches. This CDR3 spans 20 amino acids. The DNA of the CDR3 is TGTGCCAGCAGCCCGTACCCCCAGCGGGAGGGCTTACTAGCCAAAAACATTCAGTACTTC. Translating gives CASSPYPQREGLLAKNIQYF.

The sample holds many counts of this clonotype. This chain uses TRBV28 with TRBJ2-7; a weak D match, TRBD2 (6 bases). The ends were cut back, 6 bases at V and 7 bases at J, with 22 bases in the middle. The germline CDR1 and CDR2 sequences are MDHEN and SYDVKM. The CDR3 is made up of 15 amino acids. In DNA, the CDR3 is TGTGCCAGCAGCAACGCCCGGAGAGGGGAGGAGGAGCAGTACTTC. It specifies CASSNARRGEEEQYF.

This clonotype was observed at least ten times. The rearrangement links TRBV5-1 to TRBJ2-7; D unclear. Germline CDR1 and CDR2: SGHRS and YFSETQ. Trimming removed 0 bases at V and 2 bases at J, with 12 bases between. This CDR3 comprises 15 residues. CDR3 sequence reads: CASSLGSTPTYEQYF. CDR3 DNA: TGCGCCAGCAGCTTGGGCTCCACCCCCACCTACGAGCAGTACTTC.

This clonotype was observed many times. The chain joins TRBV6-2 or TRBV6-3 to TRBJ2-5; D is uncertain. The V gene's germline CDR1 is MNHEY and CDR2 SVGEGT. The CDR3 runs 13 residues. Trimming stripped 2 bases from V and 5 bases from J, with 9 bases between. The CDR3, as DNA: TGTGCCAGCAGTTACCGGCGCCGGGAGACCCAGTACTTC. Its translation: CASSYRRRETQYF.

Only a few counts were recorded for this clonotype. The chain has TRBV30 and TRBJ2-4; D assignment may be TRBD1 or TRBD2 (5 bases each). Trimming took 1 base from V and 0 from J, leaving 19 bases between them. CDR3 length: 18 amino acids. The germline V gene has CDR1 GTSNPN and CDR2 SVGIG (reference sequence). This chain's CDR3 is CAWSGNGRGLLAKNIQYF. The DNA for the CDR3 is TGTGCCTGGAGTGGAAATGGCCGGGGCCTACTAGCCAAAAACATTCAGTACTTC.

This clonotype appeared many times. V and J are TRBV6-5 and TRBJ2-7, with TRBD2 as a possible D gene (6 bases). V was clipped by 2 bases and J by 3 bases, with 8 bases between them. Germline loops: CDR1 MNHEY, CDR2 SVGAGI. The CDR3 has 13 amino acids. CDR3 nucleotides: TGTGCCAGCAGTTACGGGGGGTTCTACGAGCAGTACTTC. The encoded protein is CASSYGGFYEQYF.

In this sample, this clonotype turned up many times. The chain is built from TRBV7-9 and TRBJ2-7, with D perhaps TRBD2 (5 bases). The germline gives CDR1 SEHNR, CDR2 FQNEAQ (reference sequence). CDR3 length equals 14 residues. With 5 bases removed from V and 6 bases from J, the gap between germline ends came to 17 bases. The CDR3: CASSTWSGEGEQYF. CDR3 nucleotide sequence: TGTGCCAGCAGCACCTGGAGCGGCGAGGGCGAGCAGTACTTC.

Many counts were recorded for this clonotype. The rearrangement joins TRBV6-1 to TRBJ1-3; perhaps TRBD1 as D (5 bases). Per germline, CDR1 MNHNS and CDR2 SASEGT. This CDR3 comprises 15 residues. V lost 5 bases and J lost 0, with 11 bases in between. The CDR3: CASSPTASSGNTIYF. In DNA, the CDR3 is TGTGCCAGCAGTCCGACAGCGAGCTCTGGAAACACCATATATTTT.

This clonotype occurred many times. The chain carries TRBV24-1 and TRBJ2-5; D not resolved. CDR3 length: 13 residues. Trimming shortened V by 3 bases and J by 5 bases, and 9 bases separated the two germline ends. The germline gives CDR1 KGHDR, CDR2 SFDVKD. CDR3 amino acids: CATSDDLRETQYF. The CDR3 bases are TGTGCCACCAGTGATGACCTGCGGGAGACCCAGTACTTC.

This chain connects TRBV6-5 to TRBJ1-3; 11 nucleotides agree with TRBD1. V shed 2 bases, J shed 3 bases, and the junction held 6 bases outside the gene matches. The germline V gene has CDR1 MNHEY and CDR2 SVGAGI. The CDR3 sequence is 17 residues long. CDR3 residues: CASSYGDRGTGGNTIYF. CDR3 in DNA: TGTGCCAGCAGTTACGGGGACAGGGGGACGGGTGGAAACACCATATATTTT.

DNA of the CDR3: TGTGCCAGCCAAACAGGGGTTAGTGGCTACACCTTC. This translates into CASQTGVSGYTF. The chain combines TRBV12-3 or TRBV12-4 with TRBJ1-2; TRBD1 aligns across 7 bases. The CDR3 has 12 amino acids. V was pared by 8 bases and J by 7 bases, with 7 bases of the junction left unmatched.

This clonotype was seen many times. V gene TRBV5-6 combines with J gene TRBJ2-5; 13 positions match TRBD2. The CDR3 sequence is 18 residues long. V trimming: 4 bases; J trimming: 5 bases; junction bases outside the gene matches: 14. Germline-derived CDR1 and CDR2 are SGHDT and YYEEEE. DNA of the CDR3: TGTGCCAGCAGCCTCGGACGGACTAGCGGGAGCCCCGGGGAGACCCAGTACTTC. Its translation is CASSLGRTSGSPGETQYF.

Regarding this clonotype: Since a much larger clone is just one base distant, this may be a read error. This rearrangement joins TRBV12-3 or TRBV12-4 to TRBJ1-1, with no clear D. The CDR3 loop spans 10 amino acids. The CDR3 bases are TGTGCCAGCAGGGTTACTGAAGCTTGCTTT. Its translation: CASRVTEACF.

In its sample, this clonotype was seen many times. J is TRBJ1-1 and V is TRBV19; 11 bases align to TRBD1. The ends lost 7 bases at V and 3 bases at J; junction bases unmatched: 7. The CDR3 has 15 residues. Per germline, CDR1 LNHDA and CDR2 SQIVND (reference sequence). DNA for the CDR3: TGTGCCAGTACAAAGGGACAGGGGGTTTACACTGAAGCTTTCTTT. Amino acids: CASTKGQGVYTEAFF.

This clonotype was found many times. The chain carries TRBV11-1 and TRBJ2-6; tentatively, D is TRBD1 (6 bases). Trimming left V 5 bases short and J 0 bases short, with 11 bases between. Germline lookup yields CDR1 SGHAT and CDR2 FQDESV (reference sequence). There are 16 residues in the CDR3. CDR3 sequence: CASSPTGYSGANVLTF. CDR3 DNA: TGTGCCAGCAGCCCCACAGGGTACTCTGGGGCCAACGTCCTGACTTTC.